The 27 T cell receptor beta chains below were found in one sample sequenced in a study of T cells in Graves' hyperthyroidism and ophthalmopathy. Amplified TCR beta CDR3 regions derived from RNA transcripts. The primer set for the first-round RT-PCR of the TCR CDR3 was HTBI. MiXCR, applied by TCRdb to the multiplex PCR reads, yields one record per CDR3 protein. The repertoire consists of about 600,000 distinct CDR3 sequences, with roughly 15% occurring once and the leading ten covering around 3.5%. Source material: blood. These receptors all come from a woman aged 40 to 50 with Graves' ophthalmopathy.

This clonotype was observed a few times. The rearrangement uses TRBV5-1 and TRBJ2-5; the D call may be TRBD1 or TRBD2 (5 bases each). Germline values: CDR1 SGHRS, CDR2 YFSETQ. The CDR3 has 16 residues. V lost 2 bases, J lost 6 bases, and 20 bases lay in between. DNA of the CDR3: TGCGCCAGCAGCTTCTATCAAGAGGGGTTGAGGCAGACCCAGTACTTC. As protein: CASSFYQEGLRQTQYF.

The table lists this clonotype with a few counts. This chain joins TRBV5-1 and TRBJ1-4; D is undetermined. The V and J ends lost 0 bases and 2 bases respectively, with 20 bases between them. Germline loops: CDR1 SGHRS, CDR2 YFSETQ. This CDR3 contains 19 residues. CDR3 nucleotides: TGCGCCAGCAGCTTGGCGGCGACCAGCGTCACGCGGACTAATGAAAAACTGTTTTTT. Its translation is CASSLAATSVTRTNEKLFF.

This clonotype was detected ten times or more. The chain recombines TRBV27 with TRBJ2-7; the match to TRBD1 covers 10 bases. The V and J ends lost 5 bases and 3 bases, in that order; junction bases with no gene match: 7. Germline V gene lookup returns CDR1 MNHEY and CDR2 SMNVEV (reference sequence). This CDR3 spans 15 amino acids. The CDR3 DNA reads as TGTGCCAGCAGTGACAGGGGGCCGGACTACTACGAGCAGTACTTC. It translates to CASSDRGPDYYEQYF.

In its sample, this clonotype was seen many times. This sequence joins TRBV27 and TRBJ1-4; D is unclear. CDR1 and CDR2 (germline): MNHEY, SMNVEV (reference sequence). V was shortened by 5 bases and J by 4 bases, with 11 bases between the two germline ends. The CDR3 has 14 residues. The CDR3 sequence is CASSRRESNEKLFF. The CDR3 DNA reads TGTGCCAGCAGTCGACGAGAGAGTAATGAAAAACTGTTTTTT.

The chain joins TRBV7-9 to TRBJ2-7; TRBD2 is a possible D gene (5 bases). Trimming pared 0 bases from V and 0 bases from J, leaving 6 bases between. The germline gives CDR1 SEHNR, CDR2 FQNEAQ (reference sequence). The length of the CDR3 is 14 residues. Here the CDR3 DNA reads TGTGCCAGCAGCTTAGCGGAGGTCTCCTACGAGCAGTACTTC. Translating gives CASSLAEVSYEQYF. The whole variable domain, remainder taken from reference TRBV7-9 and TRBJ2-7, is DTGVSQNPRHKITKRGQNVTFRCDPISEHNRLYWYRQTLGQGPEFLTYFQNEAQLEKSRLLSDRFSAERPKGSFSTLEIQRTEQGDSAMYLCASSLAEVSYEQYFGPGTRLTVT.

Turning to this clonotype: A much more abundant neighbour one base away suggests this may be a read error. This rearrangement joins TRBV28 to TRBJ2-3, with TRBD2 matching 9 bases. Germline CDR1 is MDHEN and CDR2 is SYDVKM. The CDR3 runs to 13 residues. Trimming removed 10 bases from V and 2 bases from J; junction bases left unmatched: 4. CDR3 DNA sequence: TGTGCCAATAGCGGGGGCACCACAGATACGCAGTATTTT. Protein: CANSGGTTDTQYF.

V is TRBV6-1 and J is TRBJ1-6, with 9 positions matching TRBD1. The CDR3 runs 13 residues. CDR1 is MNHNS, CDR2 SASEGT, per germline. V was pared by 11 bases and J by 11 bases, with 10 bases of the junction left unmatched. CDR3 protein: CAGRDRVIAPLHF. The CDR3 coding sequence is TGTGCCGGCCGGGACAGGGTAATTGCACCCCTCCACTTT.

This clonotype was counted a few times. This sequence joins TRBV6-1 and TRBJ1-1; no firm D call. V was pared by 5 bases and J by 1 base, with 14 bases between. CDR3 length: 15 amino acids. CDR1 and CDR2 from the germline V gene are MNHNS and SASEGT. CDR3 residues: CASSTRRGGNTEAFF. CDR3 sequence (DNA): TGTGCCAGCAGTACCCGGCGAGGAGGGAACACTGAAGCTTTCTTT.

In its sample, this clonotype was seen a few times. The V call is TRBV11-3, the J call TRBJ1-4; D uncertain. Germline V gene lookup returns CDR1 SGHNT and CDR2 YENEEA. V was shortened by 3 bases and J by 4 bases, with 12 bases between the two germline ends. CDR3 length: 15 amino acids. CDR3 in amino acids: CASSFPPGFNEKLFF. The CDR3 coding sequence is TGTGCCAGCAGCTTCCCCCCCGGGTTTAATGAAAAACTGTTTTTT.

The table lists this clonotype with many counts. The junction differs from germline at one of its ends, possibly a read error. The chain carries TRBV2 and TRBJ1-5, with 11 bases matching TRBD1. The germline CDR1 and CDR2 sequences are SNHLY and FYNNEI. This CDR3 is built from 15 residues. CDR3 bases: TGTGCCAGCAGCGAAGGGACAGGGGGATCTCAGCCCCAGCATTTT. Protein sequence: CASSEGTGGSQPQHF.

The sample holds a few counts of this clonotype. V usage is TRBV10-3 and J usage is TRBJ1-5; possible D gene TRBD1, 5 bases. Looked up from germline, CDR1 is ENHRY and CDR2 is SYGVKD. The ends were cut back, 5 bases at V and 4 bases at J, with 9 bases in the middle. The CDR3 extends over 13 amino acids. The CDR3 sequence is CAISPDINQPQHF. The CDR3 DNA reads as TGTGCCATCAGTCCGGACATTAATCAGCCCCAGCATTTT.

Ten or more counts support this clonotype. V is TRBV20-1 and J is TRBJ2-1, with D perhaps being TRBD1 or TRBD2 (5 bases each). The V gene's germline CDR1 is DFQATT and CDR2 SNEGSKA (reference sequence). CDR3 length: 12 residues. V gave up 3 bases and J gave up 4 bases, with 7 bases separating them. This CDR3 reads CSASREYNEQFF. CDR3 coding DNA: TGCAGTGCTAGCAGGGAGTACAATGAGCAGTTCTTC.

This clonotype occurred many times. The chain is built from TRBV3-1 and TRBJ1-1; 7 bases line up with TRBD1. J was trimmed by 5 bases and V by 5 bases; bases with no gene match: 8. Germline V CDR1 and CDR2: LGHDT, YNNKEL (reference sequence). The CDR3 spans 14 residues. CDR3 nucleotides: TGTGCCAGCAGCACGACAGGGTCTGGGACTGAAGCTTTCTTT. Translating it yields CASSTTGSGTEAFF.

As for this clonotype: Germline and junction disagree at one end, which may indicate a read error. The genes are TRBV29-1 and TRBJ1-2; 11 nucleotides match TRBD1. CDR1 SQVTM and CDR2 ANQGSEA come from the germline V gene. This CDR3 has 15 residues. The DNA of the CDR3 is TGCGGCGTTGGTGCGGCCGGGACAGGGGGCTATGGCTACACCTTC. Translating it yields CGVGAAGTGGYGYTF.

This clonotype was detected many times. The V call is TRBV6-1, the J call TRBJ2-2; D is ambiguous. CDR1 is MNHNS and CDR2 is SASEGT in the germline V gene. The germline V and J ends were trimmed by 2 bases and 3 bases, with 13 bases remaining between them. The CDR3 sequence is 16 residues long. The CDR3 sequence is CASSESHQSHTGELFF. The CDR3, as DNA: TGTGCCAGCAGTGAATCCCACCAGAGTCACACCGGGGAGCTGTTTTTT.

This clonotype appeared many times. CDR3 sequence: CASSKAGGGATYNEQFF. The DNA for the CDR3 is TGTGCCAGCAGCAAAGCTGGCGGGGGGGCTACCTACAATGAGCAGTTCTTC. This chain links TRBV7-8 with TRBJ2-1; TRBD2 matches 9 bases. Germline trimming cut 5 bases from V and 2 bases from J; bases unmatched to any gene: 10. There are 17 residues in the CDR3. CDR1 SGHVS and CDR2 FQNEAQ come from the germline V gene.

The CDR3 coding sequence is TGCGCCAGCAGCCGGGGACTAGCGGGGCCTGAAGGCGAGCAGTACTTC. It yields the protein CASSRGLAGPEGEQYF. The J gene is TRBJ2-7, the V gene TRBV5-1, with 13 bases that match TRBD2. V shed 4 bases and J 6 bases; nucleotides not matched to a gene: 10. CDR3 length equals 16 residues. CDR1 SGHRS and CDR2 YFSETQ come from the germline V gene.

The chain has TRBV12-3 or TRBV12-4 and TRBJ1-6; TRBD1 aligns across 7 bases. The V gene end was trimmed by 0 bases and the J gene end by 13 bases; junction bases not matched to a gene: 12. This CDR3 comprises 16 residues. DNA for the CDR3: TGTGCCAGCAGTTTAGCGGACTGGGACAGCAGATCGCCCCTCCACTTT. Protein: CASSLADWDSRSPLHF.

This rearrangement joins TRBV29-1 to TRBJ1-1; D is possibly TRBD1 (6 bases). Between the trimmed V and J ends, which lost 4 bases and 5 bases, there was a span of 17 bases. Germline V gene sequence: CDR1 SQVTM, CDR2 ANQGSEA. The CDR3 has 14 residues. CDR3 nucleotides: TGCAGCGTTGTGGGCCAGACAGGCGGGACTGAAGCTTTCTTT. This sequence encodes CSVVGQTGGTEAFF.

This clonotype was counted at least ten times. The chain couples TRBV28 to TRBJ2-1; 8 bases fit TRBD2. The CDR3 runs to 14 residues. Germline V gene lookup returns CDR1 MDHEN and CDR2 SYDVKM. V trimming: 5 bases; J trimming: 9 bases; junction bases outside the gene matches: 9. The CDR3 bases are TGTGCCAGCAGTAGCCCGGGAGGGCACGGTGAGCAGTTCTTC. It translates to CASSSPGGHGEQFF. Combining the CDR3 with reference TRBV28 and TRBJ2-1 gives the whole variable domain DVKVTQSSRYLVKRTGEKVFLECVQDMDHENMFWYRQDPGLGLRLIYFSYDVKMKEKGDIPEGYSVSREKKERFSLILESASTNQTSMYLCASSSPGGHGEQFFGPGTRLTVL.

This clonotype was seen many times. The CDR3: CASSSGDRGREAFF. CDR3 sequence (DNA): TGTGCCAGCAGTTCCGGGGACAGGGGCAGAGAAGCTTTCTTT. The chain carries TRBV6-1 and TRBJ1-1; 10 nucleotides match TRBD1. CDR3 length: 14 amino acids. CDR1 MNHNS and CDR2 SASEGT come from the germline V gene. V gave up 5 bases and J gave up 8 bases; unmatched junction bases: 8.

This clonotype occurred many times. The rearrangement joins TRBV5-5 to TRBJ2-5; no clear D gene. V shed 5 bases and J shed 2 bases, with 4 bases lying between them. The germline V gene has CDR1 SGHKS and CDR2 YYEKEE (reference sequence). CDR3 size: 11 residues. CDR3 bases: TGTGCCAGCAGGCGGCAAGAGACCCAGTACTTC. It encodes CASRRQETQYF.

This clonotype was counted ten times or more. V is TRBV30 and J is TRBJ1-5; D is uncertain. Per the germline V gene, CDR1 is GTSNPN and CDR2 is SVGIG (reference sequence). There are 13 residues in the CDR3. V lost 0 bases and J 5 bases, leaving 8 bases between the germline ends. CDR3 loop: CAWSVRLHQPQHF. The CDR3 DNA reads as TGTGCCTGGAGTGTGAGGCTTCATCAGCCCCAGCATTTT.

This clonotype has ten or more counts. For the CDR3, the DNA is TGCAGTGCCCACCCCGGGGCTAGCGCATCCTACGAGCAGTACTTC. Translated: CSAHPGASASYEQYF. This chain links TRBV20-1 with TRBJ2-7, with D tentatively TRBD2 (6 bases). CDR1 is DFQATT and CDR2 is SNEGSKA in the germline V gene (reference sequence). Between the trimmed V and J ends, which lost 6 bases and 1 base, there was a span of 19 bases. The CDR3 contains 15 residues.

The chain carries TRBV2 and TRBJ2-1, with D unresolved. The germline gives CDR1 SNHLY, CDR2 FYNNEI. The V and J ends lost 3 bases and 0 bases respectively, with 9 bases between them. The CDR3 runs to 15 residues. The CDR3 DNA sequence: TGTGCCAGCAGTGATGGGATCAACTCCTACAATGAGCAGTTCTTC. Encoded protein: CASSDGINSYNEQFF.

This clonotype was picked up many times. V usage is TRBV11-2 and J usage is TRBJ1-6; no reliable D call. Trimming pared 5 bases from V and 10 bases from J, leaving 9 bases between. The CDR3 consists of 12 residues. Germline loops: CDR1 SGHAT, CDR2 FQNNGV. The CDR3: CASSIGESPLHF. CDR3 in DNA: TGTGCCAGCAGCATCGGGGAGTCACCCCTCCACTTT.

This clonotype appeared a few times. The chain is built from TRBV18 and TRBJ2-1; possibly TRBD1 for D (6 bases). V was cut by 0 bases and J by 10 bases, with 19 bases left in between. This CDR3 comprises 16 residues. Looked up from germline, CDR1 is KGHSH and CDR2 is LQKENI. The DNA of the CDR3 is TGTGCCAGCTCACCACCGAATACAGGGTCAACAAGAGAGCAGTTCTTC. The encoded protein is CASSPPNTGSTREQFF.